Below, 5 T cell receptor beta chains from the same sample are listed, as sequenced in a study of beta chain features in type 1 diabetes. All of the isolated RNA was reverse transcribed, so expressed TCRB transcripts were sequenced. TCRdb's table, derived via immunoSEQ multiplex PCR, lists solely in-frame clones and lacks some. The table records 350,000 to 450,000 clones, roughly 14% of them present only once. Sequencing input: naive CD4+ T cells from blood. The receptors were sampled from a man between 25 and 39 years old in good health.

This clone was seen a handful of times. The V and J genes are TRBV7-2 and TRBJ2-1; D remains ambiguous. The CDR3 is 14 amino acids. V was pared by 1 base and J by 8 bases, with 12 bases between. Germline lookup yields CDR1 SGHTA and CDR2 FQGNSA. DNA of the CDR3: TGTGCCAGCAGCTTAGGTGTTTTTGTCGATGAGCAGTTCTTC. Translating it yields CASSLGVFVDEQFF.

This clone showed up just a few times. This rearrangement joins TRBV7-2 to TRBJ2-5, with a weak D call TRBD1 (5 bases). Germline CDR1 and CDR2: SGHTA and FQGNSA. Trimming left V 6 bases short and J 5 bases short, with 13 bases between. The CDR3 loop spans 13 amino acids. The CDR3, as DNA: TGTGCCAGCAGTCCTTCAGGGTGGGAGACCCAGTACTTC. Translation gives CASSPSGWETQYF.

This clone has a handful of counts. The rearrangement joins TRBV10-3 to TRBJ2-7; D possibly corresponds to TRBD2 (5 bases). CDR1 is ENHRY, CDR2 SYGVKD, per germline. The CDR3 has 13 residues. CDR3 in DNA: TGTGCCATCAGTGAGTCCACGACTACCTCGGCTTTTGTC. Protein product: CAISESTTTSAFV.

This clone was detected a few times. V usage is TRBV7-2 and J usage is TRBJ2-2; a weak D match, TRBD2 (5 bases). With 4 bases removed from V and 0 bases from J, the gap between germline ends came to 9 bases. This CDR3 spans 15 amino acids. CDR1 is SGHTA, CDR2 FQGNSA, per germline. The CDR3 nucleotides are TGTGCCAGCAGCTGGGATAGCGCGAACACCGGGGAGCTGTTTTTT. As protein: CASSWDSANTGELFF.

The chain joins TRBV25-1 to TRBJ1-5, with D tentatively TRBD1 (5 bases). V dropped 1 base and J dropped 6 bases, with 7 bases sitting between them. This CDR3 has 13 amino acids. Germline lookup yields CDR1 MGHDK and CDR2 SYGVNS. The CDR3 here is CASSEWGGQPQHF. The CDR3 region has the DNA TGTGCCAGCAGTGAATGGGGGGGTCAGCCCCAGCATTTT.